These 21 T cell receptor beta chains were sequenced from one sample in a study of T cell responses to AZD1222 COVID-19 vaccine. The protocol was immunoSEQ multiplex PCR, while the TCRdb copy is restricted to in-frame clones and leaves out a portion. Of 70,000 to 90,000 clones in the sample, around 86% were seen once. Sequencing was performed on peripheral blood, taken on day 0 of AZD1222 vaccination. The origin of the receptors is an adult in good health.

The chain joins TRBV10-3 to TRBJ1-5, with TRBD1 matching 7 bases. The length of the CDR3 is 15 residues. Trimming removed 0 bases from V and 5 bases from J; junction bases left unmatched: 4. CDR1 is ENHRY, CDR2 SYGVKD, per germline. Here the CDR3 DNA reads TGTGCCATCAGTGAGTCCGGGACAGCTGATCAGCCCCAGCATTTT. Its protein product is CAISESGTADQPQHF.

The rearrangement links TRBV4-2 to TRBJ1-5; TRBD1 might be the D (5 bases). CDR3 length: 17 residues. Germline CDR1 reads LGHNA; CDR2 reads YNFKEQ. V dropped 1 base and J dropped 2 bases, with 15 bases sitting between them. CDR3 sequence reads: CASSQGQRITGNQPQHF. Written as DNA, the CDR3 is TGTGCCAGCAGCCAAGGACAGCGTATCACCGGCAATCAGCCCCAGCATTTT.

In its sample, this clone was seen once. V gene TRBV10-3 combines with J gene TRBJ1-2, with 7 bases lining up with TRBD1. This CDR3 is built from 13 residues. The junction had 5 bases not matched to a gene; V was cut back by 6 bases and J by 4 bases. The germline V gene encodes CDR1 ENHRY and CDR2 SYGVKD. CDR3 nucleotide sequence: TGTGCCATCAGCCCGGGACAGACCTATGGCTACACCTTC. Translation: CAISPGQTYGYTF.

This chain uses TRBV4-2 with TRBJ1-6; no clear D gene. CDR1 is LGHNA, CDR2 YNFKEQ, per germline. The CDR3 extends over 14 amino acids. V lost 2 bases and J 8 bases, leaving 10 bases between the germline ends. The CDR3 DNA follows: TGTGCCAGCAGCCAACGGGTCGGAGATTCACCCCTCCACTTT. As protein: CASSQRVGDSPLHF.

The chain employs TRBV5-1 and TRBJ1-3; weak D call: TRBD1 (5 bases). Trimming shortened V by 0 bases and J by 0 bases, and 16 bases separated the two germline ends. Germline values: CDR1 SGHRS, CDR2 YFSETQ. The length of the CDR3 is 18 residues. The CDR3 DNA is TGCGCCAGCAGCTTGGGCCCCGGGACTCTAATCTCTGGAAACACCATATATTTT. Translation: CASSLGPGTLISGNTIYF.

The chain joins TRBV28 to TRBJ1-6; TRBD1 matches at 9 bases. This CDR3 is 14 amino acids long. Germline CDR1 and CDR2: MDHEN and SYDVKM. J was trimmed by 7 bases and V by 8 bases; bases with no gene match: 6. The CDR3 bases are TGTGCCAGCGGAACGGACAGGGGCAATTCACCCCTCCACTTT. This gives the protein CASGTDRGNSPLHF.

This rearrangement joins TRBV9 to TRBJ1-2; D possibly corresponds to TRBD1 (6 bases). Germline assignment: CDR1 SGDLS and CDR2 YYNGEE. The germline V and J ends were trimmed by 0 bases and 5 bases, with 11 bases remaining between them. This CDR3 comprises 14 residues. The CDR3 reads CASSVDQGLYGYTF. The CDR3 DNA sequence: TGTGCCAGCAGCGTAGACCAGGGGCTATATGGCTACACCTTC.

The rearrangement links TRBV4-1 to TRBJ1-4; no firm D call. Per the germline V gene, CDR1 is MGHRA and CDR2 is YSYEKL. The CDR3 loop spans 14 amino acids. V lost 0 bases and J lost 6, with 8 bases in between. The DNA of the CDR3 is TGCGCCAGCAGCCAAGACTCGTCCTATGAAAAACTGTTTTTT. The encoded protein is CASSQDSSYEKLFF.

The chain carries TRBV20-1 and TRBJ1-4; no clear D. The CDR3 runs to 11 residues. Deletions cut 8 bases from V and 5 bases from J, with 9 bases between. Germline V gives CDR1 DFQATT, CDR2 SNEGSKA (reference sequence). Here the CDR3 reads CSSRENEKLFF. The DNA for the CDR3 is TGCAGTAGCCGGGAGAATGAAAAACTGTTTTTT.

V is TRBV10-3 and J is TRBJ2-1; weak D call: TRBD2 (5 bases). Germline CDR1 is ENHRY and CDR2 is SYGVKD. This CDR3 has 16 amino acids. V was cut by 0 bases and J by 2 bases, with 11 bases left in between. CDR3 nucleotide sequence: TGTGCCATCAGTGAGTCGGCTAGCAGCCCCTACAATGAGCAGTTCTTC. It codes for CAISESASSPYNEQFF.

V is TRBV7-9 and J is TRBJ1-2; D may be TRBD1 (5 bases). The CDR3 spans 14 residues. The V and J ends lost 2 bases and 4 bases respectively, with 11 bases between them. Germline V lookup: CDR1 SEHNR, CDR2 FQNEAQ (reference sequence). The DNA for the CDR3 is TGTGCCAGCAGCTTAACTTCAGGGAGCTATGGCTACACCTTC. It translates to CASSLTSGSYGYTF.

J is TRBJ1-1 and V is TRBV7-2, with TRBD1 matching 8 bases. The V and J ends lost 5 bases and 9 bases, in that order; junction bases with no gene match: 11. The CDR3 extends over 14 amino acids. Looked up from germline, CDR1 is SGHTA and CDR2 is FQGNSA. The CDR3 bases are TGTGCCAGCAGCCAAGATCGACGACAGGGGCAAGCTTTCTTT. Translated, it gives CASSQDRRQGQAFF.

This chain uses TRBV9 with TRBJ1-5, with D perhaps matching TRBD1 (6 bases). Per germline, CDR1 SGDLS and CDR2 YYNGEE. This CDR3 contains 15 residues. Trimming shortened V by 0 bases and J by 7 bases, and 14 bases separated the two germline ends. This chain's CDR3 is CASSVDWDNDQPQHF. In DNA form, the CDR3 reads TGTGCCAGCAGCGTAGATTGGGACAACGACCAGCCCCAGCATTTT.

The chain links TRBV12-3 or TRBV12-4 to TRBJ2-3; possibly TRBD2 for D (5 bases). Between the trimmed V and J ends, which lost 3 bases and 5 bases, there was a span of 9 bases. CDR3 length: 13 amino acids. The CDR3 region has the DNA TGTGCCAGCAGTTTTTCTGAGGGAGATACGCAGTATTTT. Translating gives CASSFSEGDTQYF.

The chain is built from TRBV3-1 (or the pseudogene TRBV3-2) and TRBJ1-2; D remains ambiguous. V lost 3 bases and J lost 6, with 20 bases in between. The CDR3 runs 16 residues. Germline V gene sequence: CDR1 LGHDT, CDR2 YNNKEL (reference sequence). As DNA, the CDR3 is TGTGCCAGCAGCCACTCCCTTGTAGGGTCAAATCATGGCTACACCTTC. As protein: CASSHSLVGSNHGYTF.

The V gene is TRBV6-2 or TRBV6-3, the J gene TRBJ2-5; no clear D gene. The CDR3 totals 16 residues. Germline-derived CDR1 and CDR2 are MNHEY and SVGEGT. Trimming stripped 6 bases from V and 0 bases from J, with 17 bases between. The CDR3 sequence: CASSHGLRANQETQYF. CDR3 nucleotide sequence: TGTGCCAGCAGCCATGGTTTAAGGGCCAACCAAGAGACCCAGTACTTC.

There are a few counts of this clone. The chain uses TRBV7-6 and TRBJ2-5; 10 nucleotides line up with TRBD2. The length of the CDR3 is 15 residues. Germline values: CDR1 SGHVS, CDR2 FNYEAQ. Trimming removed 7 bases from V and 2 bases from J; junction bases left unmatched: 7. CDR3 loop: CASTIVAGGQETQYF. The CDR3 DNA sequence: TGTGCCAGCACCATCGTAGCGGGGGGACAAGAGACCCAGTACTTC.

The chain carries TRBV5-4 and TRBJ2-3, with TRBD2 matching over 8 bases. V gave up 0 bases and J gave up 0 bases; unmatched junction bases: 3. Germline CDR1 SGHNT, CDR2 YYREEE (reference sequence). The CDR3 spans 16 residues. Here the CDR3 reads CASSLGTSRSTDTQYF. Written as DNA, the CDR3 is TGTGCCAGCAGCTTGGGGACTAGCCGTAGCACAGATACGCAGTATTTT.

This chain links TRBV5-1 with TRBJ2-5; possibly TRBD1 for D (5 bases). CDR3 length equals 13 residues. V lost 0 bases, J lost 4 bases, and 7 bases lay in between. Germline V gene sequence: CDR1 SGHRS, CDR2 YFSETQ. The CDR3 here is CASSLGGLETQYF. The CDR3 DNA reads TGCGCCAGCAGCTTGGGGGGCTTAGAGACCCAGTACTTC. Filled out from reference TRBV5-1 and TRBJ2-5, the complete variable domain reads KAGVTQTPRYLIKTRGQQVTLSCSPISGHRSVSWYQQTPGQGLQFLFEYFSETQRNKGNFPGRFSGRQFSNSRSEMNVSTLELGDSALYLCASSLGGLETQYFGPGTRLLVL.

The rearrangement links TRBV9 to TRBJ1-6, with D possibly being TRBD1 (6 bases). The CDR3 length is 13 residues. The V gene's germline CDR1 is SGDLS and CDR2 YYNGEE. Trimming shortened V by 3 bases and J by 9 bases, and 10 bases separated the two germline ends. The CDR3 DNA is TGTGCCAGCAGCGACAGGGAGAGTTCACCCCTCCACTTT. Translation: CASSDRESSPLHF.

The J gene is TRBJ1-5, the V gene TRBV6-5, with a possible D match to TRBD1 (6 bases). CDR3 length: 14 amino acids. Germline V gene sequence: CDR1 MNHEY, CDR2 SVGAGI. V dropped 7 bases and J dropped 4 bases, with 14 bases sitting between them. This CDR3 is CASNAQGINQPQHF. DNA of the CDR3: TGTGCCAGCAACGCACAGGGAATTAATCAGCCCCAGCATTTT.